The 25 T cell receptor beta chains presented below share a single source sample, sequenced in a study of identical twins. TCRdb processed the 5' RACE reads anew with MiXCR; each CDR3 protein has one entry. This table holds around 960,000 distinct CDR3 sequences, roughly an eighth found once. The same data also contributed to another study, on yellow fever vaccine responses in identical twins.

Input material: PBMCs. These receptors were collected from a young woman in good health.

At least ten counts were recorded for this clonotype. The gene calls are TRBV7-9 and TRBJ2-2, with D perhaps matching TRBD1 (6 bases). Germline lookup yields CDR1 SEHNR and CDR2 FQNEAQ (reference sequence). This CDR3 has 15 amino acids. The V and J ends lost 6 bases and 4 bases respectively, with 15 bases between them. DNA of the CDR3: TGTGCCAGCAGGACCGGGACATTCATCACCGGGGAGCTGTTTTTT. Protein product: CASRTGTFITGELFF.

This chain joins TRBV7-2 and TRBJ1-2, with 8 nucleotides matching TRBD1. The CDR3 covers 15 residues. CDR1 is SGHTA, CDR2 FQGNSA, per germline. The V gene end was trimmed by 5 bases and the J gene end by 8 bases; junction bases not matched to a gene: 13. The CDR3 region is CASSPGTGLGIGYTF. DNA of the CDR3: TGTGCCAGCAGCCCCGGGACAGGACTCGGGATCGGCTACACCTTC. The whole variable domain, filled in from reference TRBV7-2 and TRBJ1-2, reads GAGVSQSPSNKVTEKGKDVELRCDPISGHTALYWYRQSLGQGLEFLIYFQGNSAPDKSGLPSDRFSAERTGGSVSTLTIQRTQQEDSAVYLCASSPGTGLGIGYTFGSGTRLTVV.

This clonotype was detected many times. This chain links TRBV7-2 with TRBJ2-7; D is perhaps TRBD2 (6 bases). This CDR3 is 13 amino acids long. V was trimmed by 1 base and J by 6 bases, leaving 10 bases between them. Per germline, CDR1 SGHTA and CDR2 FQGNSA. CDR3 nucleotide sequence: TGTGCCAGCAGCTTAGTGGGCGGGGCCGAGCAGTACGTC. Protein sequence: CASSLVGGAEQYV.

This clonotype was detected a few times. The chain employs TRBV20-1 and TRBJ1-5; D perhaps matches TRBD1 (5 bases). The CDR3 length is 17 residues. V was shortened by 3 bases and J by 1 base, with 19 bases between the two germline ends. Germline CDR1 is DFQATT and CDR2 is SNEGSKA (reference sequence). This CDR3 reads CSASWGRDWGSNQPQHF. The CDR3 DNA sequence: TGCAGTGCTAGCTGGGGCAGGGACTGGGGGAGCAATCAGCCCCAGCATTTT.

This chain joins TRBV9 and TRBJ1-2; D gene uncertain. The CDR3 totals 15 residues. Per the germline V gene, CDR1 is SGDLS and CDR2 is YYNGEE. The V and J ends lost 0 bases and 0 bases respectively, with 9 bases between them. CDR3 loop: CASSVVAAPNYGYTF. CDR3 bases: TGTGCCAGCAGCGTAGTAGCAGCACCTAACTATGGCTACACCTTC.

This clonotype has a handful of counts. V gene TRBV20-1 combines with J gene TRBJ2-3, with 7 bases aligning to TRBD1. The CDR3 extends over 15 amino acids. V trimming: 5 bases; J trimming: 1 base; junction bases outside the gene matches: 9. Germline V gene data show CDR1 as DFQATT and CDR2 as SNEGSKA (reference sequence). The CDR3 spells CSAESGGSGTDTQYF. In DNA, the CDR3 is TGCAGTGCTGAATCAGGGGGTTCGGGCACAGATACGCAGTATTTT.

This clonotype was observed at least ten times. The chain carries TRBV6-4 and TRBJ2-1; possibly TRBD2 for D (7 bases). The V and J ends lost 5 bases and 1 base respectively, with 18 bases between them. CDR3 length equals 17 residues. Looked up from germline, CDR1 is MRHNA and CDR2 is SNTAGT. In DNA, the CDR3 is TGTGCCAGCAGTCCGCTCGCGGGGGCATTTTCCTACAATGAGCAGTTCTTC. Translated, it gives CASSPLAGAFSYNEQFF.

This clonotype was observed a few times. J is TRBJ2-3 and V is TRBV12-3 or TRBV12-4, with 8 bases that match TRBD2. With V trimmed by 3 bases and J by 10 bases, 6 bases remained unmatched. This CDR3 has 13 amino acids. The CDR3: CASSFSRGGAQYF. In nucleotides, the CDR3 is TGTGCCAGCAGTTTCTCCCGGGGGGGGGCGCAGTATTTT.

This clonotype was seen a few times. This chain links TRBV11-2 with TRBJ2-7, with 12 bases fitting TRBD2. CDR1 is SGHAT, CDR2 FQNNGV, per germline. The ends lost 5 bases at V and 4 bases at J; junction bases unmatched: 6. This CDR3 is built from 15 residues. This CDR3 reads CASSLTSGGPYEQYV. The CDR3 region has the DNA TGTGCCAGCAGCCTAACTAGCGGGGGGCCTTACGAGCAGTACGTC.

This clonotype was observed a few times. As DNA, the CDR3 is TGTGCCAGCAGTTTACTGAGACATATCACAGATACGCAGTATTTT. This codes for CASSLLRHITDTQYF. The chain links TRBV27 to TRBJ2-3; D is undetermined. V lost 2 bases to trimming and J lost 2 bases, with 11 bases between them. The CDR3 runs 15 residues. Germline assignment: CDR1 MNHEY and CDR2 SMNVEV (reference sequence).

This clonotype was seen only a few times. J is TRBJ2-4 and V is TRBV12-3 or TRBV12-4; D is perhaps TRBD2 (5 bases). V was trimmed by 8 bases and J by 0 bases, leaving 11 bases between them. This CDR3 is 14 amino acids long. The CDR3 spells CASGSGIAKNIQYF. In DNA, the CDR3 is TGTGCCAGCGGGAGCGGAATAGCCAAAAACATTCAGTACTTC.

The chain has TRBV11-2 and TRBJ2-5; D may be TRBD2 (7 bases). The V end lost 3 bases, the J end lost 5 bases, and 16 bases lay between the germline ends. The CDR3 spans 15 residues. Germline V gene lookup returns CDR1 SGHAT and CDR2 FQNNGV. The CDR3 reads CASSFGGGSWETQYF. Written as DNA, the CDR3 is TGTGCCAGCAGCTTTGGGGGGGGCTCCTGGGAGACCCAGTACTTC.

Comments on this clonotype: A read error may produce the germline difference seen at one junction end. The CDR3 protein is CCAAPVRYTFQETQYF. For the CDR3, the DNA is TGCTGTGCTGCCCCGGTACGGTACACCTTCCAAGAGACCCAGTACTTC. The chain couples TRBV20-1 to TRBJ2-5; D is uncertain. This CDR3 comprises 16 residues. Germline loops: CDR1 DFQATT, CDR2 SNEGSKA (reference sequence).

This chain uses TRBV11-3 with TRBJ2-2, with D maybe TRBD2 (5 bases). Germline CDR1 reads SGHNT; CDR2 reads YENEEA. V was clipped by 0 bases and J by 6 bases, with 17 bases between them. The CDR3 totals 17 residues. In nucleotides, the CDR3 is TGTGCCAGCAGCTTAGATCGCGGTCTAGCCTCGGCCGGGGAGCTGTTTTTT. Protein sequence: CASSLDRGLASAGELFF.

This clonotype was seen only a few times. This may be a read error: a much more frequent sequence differs by one nucleotide. The chain is built from TRBV27 and TRBJ1-2; 8 positions agree with TRBD1. Germline V CDR1 and CDR2: MNHEY, SMNVEV (reference sequence). The CDR3 is made up of 13 amino acids. The ends lost 4 bases at V and 4 bases at J; junction bases unmatched: 2. This CDR3 is CASSSGQAYGYTF. In DNA form, the CDR3 reads TGTGCCAGCAGTTCGGGACAGGCCTATGGCTACACCTTC.

This clonotype was detected only a few times. The rearrangement links TRBV12-3 or TRBV12-4 to TRBJ1-5; D is uncertain. This CDR3 spans 12 amino acids. The germline V and J ends were trimmed by 6 bases and 6 bases, with 9 bases remaining between them. CDR3 in amino acids: CASSLMGQPQHF. CDR3 in DNA: TGTGCCAGCAGCCTCATGGGTCAGCCCCAGCATTTT.

This clonotype was picked up many times. The chain employs TRBV5-1 and TRBJ2-3; D unclear. V lost 1 base and J lost 1, with 10 bases in between. The germline CDR1 and CDR2 sequences are SGHRS and YFSETQ. The CDR3 has 15 amino acids. CDR3 sequence: CASSLRSARTDTQYF. The CDR3 DNA is TGCGCCAGCAGCTTGAGGAGCGCCCGCACAGATACGCAGTATTTT. The full variable domain, completed using reference TRBV5-1 and TRBJ2-3, is KAGVTQTPRYLIKTRGQQVTLSCSPISGHRSVSWYQQTPGQGLQFLFEYFSETQRNKGNFPGRFSGRQFSNSRSEMNVSTLELGDSALYLCASSLRSARTDTQYFGPGTRLTVL.

V usage is TRBV25-1 and J usage is TRBJ1-5; D is unresolved. The CDR3 consists of 16 residues. Germline loops: CDR1 MGHDK, CDR2 SYGVNS. Trimming shortened V by 1 base and J by 3 bases, and 13 bases separated the two germline ends. CDR3 coding DNA: TGTGCCAGCAGTGAATCTGCCACCCCCCTCAATCAGCCCCAGCATTTT. This codes for CASSESATPLNQPQHF.

This chain joins TRBV13 and TRBJ1-1, with TRBD1 as a possible D gene (5 bases). V lost 5 bases and J 3 bases, leaving 16 bases between the germline ends. The CDR3 is made up of 15 amino acids. Germline V gene data show CDR1 as PRHDT and CDR2 as FYEKMQ (reference sequence). The CDR3 spells CASSDTQTAYTEAFF. CDR3 coding DNA: TGTGCCAGCAGCGATACACAGACAGCCTACACTGAAGCTTTCTTT.

This clonotype was counted only a few times. The rearrangement uses TRBV28 and TRBJ2-7; D gene unclear. V lost 5 bases and J lost 0, with 8 bases in between. Germline lookup yields CDR1 MDHEN and CDR2 SYDVKM. The CDR3 totals 13 residues. The CDR3 DNA reads as TGTGCCAGCAGTGGGTCCTACTCCTACGAGCAGTACTTC. It encodes CASSGSYSYEQYF.

This clonotype was seen repeatedly, ten times or more. The chain carries TRBV5-1 and TRBJ2-2; D perhaps matches TRBD2 (6 bases). Deletions cut 4 bases from V and 1 base from J, with 17 bases between. Germline CDR1 is SGHRS and CDR2 is YFSETQ. This CDR3 is 17 amino acids long. The CDR3 reads CASSGGFGLVNTGELFF. The CDR3 nucleotides read TGCGCCAGCAGCGGGGGGTTCGGACTGGTGAACACCGGGGAGCTGTTTTTT.

There are a few counts of this clonotype. The chain employs TRBV12-3 or TRBV12-4 and TRBJ2-1; 8 bases align to TRBD1. The CDR3 length is 14 residues. The V and J ends lost 5 bases and 5 bases, in that order; junction bases with no gene match: 5. This CDR3 reads CASSKDRGHNEQFF. CDR3 bases: TGTGCCAGCAGTAAAGACAGGGGACACAATGAGCAGTTCTTC.

This clonotype was seen a handful of times. The rearrangement uses TRBV12-5 and TRBJ2-3, with D tentatively TRBD1 (6 bases). Per the germline V gene, CDR1 is LGHNT and CDR2 is FRNRAP. Deletions cut 6 bases from V and 0 bases from J, with 13 bases between. The CDR3 has 15 residues. The CDR3 spells CASGTGTGSTDTQYF. In DNA form, the CDR3 reads TGTGCTAGTGGGACGGGCACAGGGAGCACAGATACGCAGTATTTT.

This clonotype came up many times. The chain uses TRBV6-1 and TRBJ1-2, with D perhaps TRBD1 (5 bases). There are 18 residues in the CDR3. V lost 5 bases to trimming and J lost 5 bases, with 27 bases between them. From germline, CDR1 is MNHNS and CDR2 SASEGT. The CDR3 spells CASSPLSRGQKNSYGYTF. CDR3 sequence (DNA): TGTGCCAGCAGTCCCCTTTCTAGGGGTCAAAAAAACTCATATGGCTACACCTTC.

This clonotype has more than one count but fewer than ten. V usage is TRBV20-1 and J usage is TRBJ2-3, with D possibly TRBD1 on 5 matching bases. Germline lookup yields CDR1 DFQATT and CDR2 SNEGSKA (reference sequence). The CDR3 length is 13 residues. Trimming removed 6 bases at V and 5 bases at J, with 15 bases between. The CDR3 DNA reads TGCAGTGCCAGACGACTGGGGCAAGATACGCAGTATTTT. Translating gives CSARRLGQDTQYF.